The 5 T cell receptor beta chains given below trace back to one sample, sequenced in a study of CD8+ T cells in alopecia areata. Investigators isolated RNA and reverse transcribed it into cDNA to act as the sequencing template. TCRdb keeps only in-frame clones here, not all; method: immunoSEQ multiplex PCR. The sample has roughly 92,000 clones, just over 70% seen once. Treatment indicated: oral pan-JAK inhibitor, 5-10 mg twice daily. This specimen was CD8+ T cells sorted from blood, taken at approximately week 42, from a patient treated with tofacitinib. Every receptor here comes from a human donor with alopecia areata.

This rearrangement joins TRBV29-1 to TRBJ2-2; 10 positions match TRBD2. The CDR3 consists of 17 residues. Germline assignment: CDR1 SQVTM and CDR2 ANQGSEA. The V and J ends lost 2 bases and 13 bases, in that order; junction bases with no gene match: 19. The CDR3 nucleotides read TGCAGCGTTGAATTCTCTAGTAGGCCTAGCGGGGGTCCGGCGCTGTTTTTT. Translated: CSVEFSSRPSGGPALFF.

The chain is built from TRBV7-9 and TRBJ1-5; 8 bases fit TRBD1. V gave up 2 bases and J gave up 8 bases; unmatched junction bases: 5. The CDR3 sequence is 14 residues long. In germline, CDR1 is SEHNR, CDR2 FQNEAQ (reference sequence). The CDR3 region has the DNA TGTGCCAGCAGCTTAATCGGACAGGGTGAGCCCCAGCATTTT. It yields the protein CASSLIGQGEPQHF.

The chain employs TRBV19 and TRBJ2-1; possibly TRBD1 or TRBD2 for D (5 bases each). V dropped 5 bases and J dropped 7 bases, with 6 bases sitting between them. The germline V gene encodes CDR1 LNHDA and CDR2 SQIVND (reference sequence). The CDR3 is made up of 11 amino acids. DNA for the CDR3: TGTGCCAGTAGTTGGGGGAATGAGCAGTTCTTC. Translation: CASSWGNEQFF.

The chain combines TRBV2 with TRBJ2-7; the match to TRBD1 covers 8 bases. The V segment lost 6 bases and the J segment 4 bases; nucleotides outside the gene matches: 8. Germline V gives CDR1 SNHLY, CDR2 FYNNEI. The CDR3 length is 14 residues. The CDR3 spells CASSKTGDQYEQYF. CDR3 nucleotides: TGTGCCAGCAGCAAGACAGGGGATCAATACGAGCAGTACTTC.

The chain couples TRBV7-6 to TRBJ2-5; D remains unclear. There are 14 residues in the CDR3. CDR1 is SGHVS, CDR2 FNYEAQ, per germline. The V gene lost 1 base and the J gene lost 3 bases, with 9 bases spanning the gap. The CDR3: CASSLVRLEETQYF. DNA for the CDR3: TGTGCCAGCAGCTTAGTCCGGCTCGAAGAGACCCAGTACTTC.